Below, 3 T cell receptor beta chains from the same sample are listed, as sequenced in a study of T cells after yellow fever vaccination. TCRdb analysed the 5' RACE reads with MiXCR anew, one entry per CDR3 protein. This sample has 27,000 or so distinct CDR3 sequences; 4% to 4.5% occur once, and the top ten carry less than 55%. Sequencing used CD8+ T cells sorted from PBMCs, obtained 5 days after the yellow fever booster vaccination. The receptors come from a man aged 25 to 40 who received the YFV17D yellow fever vaccine.

This clonotype has at least ten counts. The V and J genes are TRBV7-2 and TRBJ2-7; 9 nucleotides line up with TRBD2. Trimming removed 4 bases from V and 5 bases from J; junction bases left unmatched: 12. This CDR3 region has 16 residues. Germline CDR1 is SGHTA and CDR2 is FQGNSA. This chain's CDR3 is CASSSPPSGKSDEQYF. In DNA, the CDR3 is TGTGCCAGCAGCTCCCCCCCTAGCGGGAAAAGTGACGAGCAGTACTTC.

This clonotype came up many times. V gene TRBV14 combines with J gene TRBJ2-3, with TRBD2 identical over 11 bases. Germline V gene data show CDR1 as SGHDN and CDR2 as FVKESK. V was clipped by 8 bases and J by 5 bases; unmatched bases: 9. The CDR3 runs 15 residues. CDR3 nucleotides: TGTGCCAGCGCCGCGGGACTAGCGGAACTAGATACGCAGTATTTT. Amino acids: CASAAGLAELDTQYF.

This clonotype has ten or more counts. This chain joins TRBV7-9 and TRBJ2-1; no reliable D call. V was shortened by 6 bases and J by 5 bases, with 2 bases between the two germline ends. CDR3 length: 10 residues. Per the germline V gene, CDR1 is SEHNR and CDR2 is FQNEAQ (reference sequence). The CDR3 nucleotides are TGTGCCAGCAGTCACAATGAGCAGTTCTTC. Translated: CASSHNEQFF.